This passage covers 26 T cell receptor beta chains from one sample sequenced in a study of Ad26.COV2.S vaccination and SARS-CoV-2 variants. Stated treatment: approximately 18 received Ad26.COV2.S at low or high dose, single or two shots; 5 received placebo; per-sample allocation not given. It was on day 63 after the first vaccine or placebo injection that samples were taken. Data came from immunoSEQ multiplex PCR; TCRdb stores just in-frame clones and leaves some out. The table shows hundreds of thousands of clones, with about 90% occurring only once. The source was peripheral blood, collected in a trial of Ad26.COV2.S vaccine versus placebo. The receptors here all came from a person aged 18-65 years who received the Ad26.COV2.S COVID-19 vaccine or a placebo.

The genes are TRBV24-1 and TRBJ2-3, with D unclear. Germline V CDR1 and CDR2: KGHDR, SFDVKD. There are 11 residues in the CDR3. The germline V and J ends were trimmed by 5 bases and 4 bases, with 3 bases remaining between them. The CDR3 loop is CATSVADTQYF. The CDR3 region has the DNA TGTGCCACCAGTGTGGCAGATACGCAGTATTTT.

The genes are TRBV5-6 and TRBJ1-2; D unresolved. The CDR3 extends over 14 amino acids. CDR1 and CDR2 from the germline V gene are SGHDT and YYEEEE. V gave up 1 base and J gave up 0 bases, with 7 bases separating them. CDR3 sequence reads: CASSLTVANYGYTF. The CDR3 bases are TGTGCCAGCAGCTTGACAGTCGCTAACTATGGCTACACCTTC.

Written as DNA, the CDR3 is TGTGCCAGCAGCCAAGATATCAGGACGATCTATGGTGGCTACACCTTC. Translated, it gives CASSQDIRTIYGGYTF. V and J are TRBV4-2 and TRBJ1-2; D uncertain. The CDR3 totals 16 residues. In germline, CDR1 is LGHNA, CDR2 YNFKEQ. V dropped 0 bases and J dropped 7 bases, with 18 bases sitting between them.

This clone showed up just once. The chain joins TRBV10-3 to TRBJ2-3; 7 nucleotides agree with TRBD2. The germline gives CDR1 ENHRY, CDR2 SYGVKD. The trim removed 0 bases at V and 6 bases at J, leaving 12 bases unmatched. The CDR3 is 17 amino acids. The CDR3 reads CAISESRLAAGGDTQYF. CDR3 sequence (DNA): TGTGCCATCAGTGAGTCAAGGCTAGCGGCCGGCGGGGATACGCAGTATTTT.

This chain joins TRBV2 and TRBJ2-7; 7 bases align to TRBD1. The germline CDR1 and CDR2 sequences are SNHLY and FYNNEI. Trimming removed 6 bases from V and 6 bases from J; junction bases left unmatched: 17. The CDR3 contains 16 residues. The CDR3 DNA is TGTGCCAGCAGGCTCACGCTCCAGACAGGGTGGCCCGAGCAGTACTTC. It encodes CASRLTLQTGWPEQYF.

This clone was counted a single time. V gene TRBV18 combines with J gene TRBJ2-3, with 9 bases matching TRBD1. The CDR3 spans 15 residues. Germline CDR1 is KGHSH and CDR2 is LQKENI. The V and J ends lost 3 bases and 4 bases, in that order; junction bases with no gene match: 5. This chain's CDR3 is CASSPRTGVPDTQYF. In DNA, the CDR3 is TGTGCCAGCTCACCTCGGACAGGGGTTCCAGATACGCAGTATTTT.

The CDR3 nucleotides are TGCAGCGTTGAAGATCCGGGTATGAACACCGGGGAGCTGTTTTTT. Residues: CSVEDPGMNTGELFF. The chain carries TRBV29-1 and TRBJ2-2; D is unclear. Germline loops: CDR1 SQVTM, CDR2 ANQGSEA. This CDR3 spans 15 amino acids. The germline V and J ends were trimmed by 0 bases and 1 base, with 9 bases remaining between them.

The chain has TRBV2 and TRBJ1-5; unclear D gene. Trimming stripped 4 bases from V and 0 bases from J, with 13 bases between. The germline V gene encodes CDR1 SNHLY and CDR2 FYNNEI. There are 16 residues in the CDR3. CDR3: CASSVGGRNSNQPQHF. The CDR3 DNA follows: TGTGCCAGCAGTGTCGGAGGAAGGAATAGCAATCAGCCCCAGCATTTT.

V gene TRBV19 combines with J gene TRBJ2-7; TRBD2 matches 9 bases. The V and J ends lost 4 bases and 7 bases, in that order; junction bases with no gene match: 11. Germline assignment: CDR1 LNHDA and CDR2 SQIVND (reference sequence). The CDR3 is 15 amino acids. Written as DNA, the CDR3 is TGTGCCAGTAGTACTCTAGCGGGGCCGCCTGAGGAGCAGTACTTC. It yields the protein CASSTLAGPPEEQYF.

The CDR3 DNA reads TGTGCCAGCAGCTCGAGAAATGTACAGAACACTGAAGCTTTCTTT. Its translation: CASSSRNVQNTEAFF. The rearrangement links TRBV7-9 to TRBJ1-1, with D uncertain. CDR1 and CDR2 (germline): SEHNR, FQNEAQ (reference sequence). The CDR3 has 15 residues. Between the trimmed V and J ends, which lost 4 bases and 1 base, there was a span of 13 bases.

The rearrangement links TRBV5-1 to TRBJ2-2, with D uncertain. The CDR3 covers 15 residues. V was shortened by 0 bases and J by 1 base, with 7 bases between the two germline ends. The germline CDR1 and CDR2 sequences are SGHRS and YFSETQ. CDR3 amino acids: CASSLAGVNTGELFF. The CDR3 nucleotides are TGCGCCAGCAGCTTGGCCGGTGTGAACACCGGGGAGCTGTTTTTT.

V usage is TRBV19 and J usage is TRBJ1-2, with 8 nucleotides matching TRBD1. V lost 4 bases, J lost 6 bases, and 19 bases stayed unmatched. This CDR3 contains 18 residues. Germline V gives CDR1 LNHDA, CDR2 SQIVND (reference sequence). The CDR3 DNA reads TGTGCCAGTAGTAGATCCAGACAGGGGCCTCTCCTCGGCCATGGCTACACCTTC. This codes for CASSRSRQGPLLGHGYTF.

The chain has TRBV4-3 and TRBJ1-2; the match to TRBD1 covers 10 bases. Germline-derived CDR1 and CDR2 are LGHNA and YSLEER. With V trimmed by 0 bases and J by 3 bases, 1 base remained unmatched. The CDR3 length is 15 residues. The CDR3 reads CASSQEGQGDYGYTF. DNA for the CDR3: TGCGCCAGCAGCCAAGAAGGACAGGGGGACTATGGCTACACCTTC.

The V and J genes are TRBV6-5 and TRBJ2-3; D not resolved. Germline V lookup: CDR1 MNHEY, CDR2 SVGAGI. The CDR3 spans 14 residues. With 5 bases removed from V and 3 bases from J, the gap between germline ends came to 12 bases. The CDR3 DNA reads TGTGCCAGCAGTATGTCCGGAAAGACAGATACGCAGTATTTT. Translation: CASSMSGKTDTQYF.

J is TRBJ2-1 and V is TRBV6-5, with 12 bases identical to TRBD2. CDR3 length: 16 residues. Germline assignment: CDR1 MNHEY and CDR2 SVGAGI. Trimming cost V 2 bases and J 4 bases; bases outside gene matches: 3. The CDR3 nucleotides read TGTGCCAGCAGTTACACGACTAGCGGGAGTTACAATGAGCAGTTCTTC. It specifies CASSYTTSGSYNEQFF.

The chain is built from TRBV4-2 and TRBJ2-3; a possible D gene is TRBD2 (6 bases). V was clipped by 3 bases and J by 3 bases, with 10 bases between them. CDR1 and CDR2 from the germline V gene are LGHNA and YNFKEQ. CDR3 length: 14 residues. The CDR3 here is CASSQVRGTDTQYF. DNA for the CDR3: TGTGCCAGCAGCCAGGTCCGGGGGACAGATACGCAGTATTTT.

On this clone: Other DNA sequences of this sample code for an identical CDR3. The CDR3 loop reads CASSQGAAQNTEAFF. The CDR3 DNA reads as TGCGCCAGCAGCCAGGGGGCCGCACAGAACACTGAAGCTTTCTTT. The chain employs TRBV4-1 and TRBJ1-1; the D gene is possibly TRBD1 (6 bases). Looked up from germline, CDR1 is MGHRA and CDR2 is YSYEKL. V was cut by 3 bases and J by 1 base, with 12 bases left in between. The CDR3 loop spans 15 amino acids.

The CDR3 region has the DNA TGCGCCAGCAGGGGCCGGGGGCCTATAGGAGAGACCCAGTACTTC. It codes for CASRGRGPIGETQYF. The chain employs TRBV10-1 and TRBJ2-5, with D perhaps TRBD1 or TRBD2 (6 bases each). V lost 6 bases and J 4 bases, leaving 18 bases between the germline ends. CDR3 length equals 15 residues. The germline gives CDR1 WNHNN, CDR2 SYGVQD (reference sequence).

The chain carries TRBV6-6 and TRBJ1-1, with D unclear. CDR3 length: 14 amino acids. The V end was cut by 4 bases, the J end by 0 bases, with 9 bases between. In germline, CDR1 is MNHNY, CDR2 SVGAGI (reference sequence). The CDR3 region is CASSFRLLNTEAFF. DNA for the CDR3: TGTGCCAGCAGTTTTAGGCTTTTGAACACTGAAGCTTTCTTT.

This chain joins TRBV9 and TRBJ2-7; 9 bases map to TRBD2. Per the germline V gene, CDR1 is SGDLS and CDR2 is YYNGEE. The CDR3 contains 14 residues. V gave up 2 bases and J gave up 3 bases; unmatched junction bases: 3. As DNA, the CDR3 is TGTGCCAGCAGCGTGATTAGCGGGAGCTACGAGCAGTACTTC. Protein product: CASSVISGSYEQYF. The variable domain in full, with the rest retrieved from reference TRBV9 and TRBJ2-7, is DSGVTQTPKHLITATGQRVTLRCSPRSGDLSVYWYQQSLDQGLQFLIQYYNGEERAKGNILERFSAQQFPDLHSELNLSSLELGDSALYFCASSVISGSYEQYFGPGTRLTVT.

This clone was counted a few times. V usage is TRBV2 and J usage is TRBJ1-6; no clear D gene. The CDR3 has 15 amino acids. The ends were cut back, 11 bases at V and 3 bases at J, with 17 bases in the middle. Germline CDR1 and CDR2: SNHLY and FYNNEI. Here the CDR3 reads CAGTTSGSYNSPLHF. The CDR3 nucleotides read TGTGCCGGAACGACCTCCGGTAGCTATAATTCACCCCTCCACTTT.

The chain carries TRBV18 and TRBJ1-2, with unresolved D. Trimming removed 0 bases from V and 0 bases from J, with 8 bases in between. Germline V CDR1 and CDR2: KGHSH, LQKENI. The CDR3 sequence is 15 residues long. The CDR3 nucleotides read TGTGCCAGCTCACCACCGGTCCAGCCTAACTATGGCTACACCTTC. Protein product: CASSPPVQPNYGYTF.

CDR3 DNA: TGCAGCGCGGGACGGGAGAACACTGAAGCTTTCTTT. This sequence encodes CSAGRENTEAFF. This chain joins TRBV29-1 and TRBJ1-1, with a weak D call TRBD1 (5 bases). Germline loops: CDR1 SQVTM, CDR2 ANQGSEA. The length of the CDR3 is 12 residues. Trimming removed 7 bases at V and 1 base at J, with 10 bases between.

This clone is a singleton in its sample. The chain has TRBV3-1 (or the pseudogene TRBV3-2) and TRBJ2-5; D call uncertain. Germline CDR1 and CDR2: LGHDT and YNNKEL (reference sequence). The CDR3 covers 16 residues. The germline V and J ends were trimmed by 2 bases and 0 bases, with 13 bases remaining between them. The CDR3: CASSQRGIQYQETQYF. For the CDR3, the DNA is TGTGCCAGCAGCCAAAGAGGCATCCAGTACCAAGAGACCCAGTACTTC.

DNA for the CDR3: TGTGCCAGCAGGCCAAGACAGGGGGTTTTTGGCACTGAAGCTTTCTTT. This gives the protein CASRPRQGVFGTEAFF. The chain has TRBV27 and TRBJ1-1; TRBD1 agrees at 9 bases. The CDR3 consists of 16 residues. Trimming at V came to 6 bases and at J to 4 bases, leaving 12 bases not matched to a gene. Germline V gives CDR1 MNHEY, CDR2 SMNVEV (reference sequence).

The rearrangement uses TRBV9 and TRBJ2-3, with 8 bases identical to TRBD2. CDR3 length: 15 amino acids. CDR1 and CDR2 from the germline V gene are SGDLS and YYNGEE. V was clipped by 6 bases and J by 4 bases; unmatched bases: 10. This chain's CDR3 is CASTRSSGAPDTQYF. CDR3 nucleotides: TGTGCCAGCACCCGGAGTAGCGGGGCTCCAGATACGCAGTATTTT. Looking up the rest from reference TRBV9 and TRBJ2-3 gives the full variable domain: DSGVTQTPKHLITATGQRVTLRCSPRSGDLSVYWYQQSLDQGLQFLIQYYNGEERAKGNILERFSAQQFPDLHSELNLSSLELGDSALYFCASTRSSGAPDTQYFGPGTRLTVL.